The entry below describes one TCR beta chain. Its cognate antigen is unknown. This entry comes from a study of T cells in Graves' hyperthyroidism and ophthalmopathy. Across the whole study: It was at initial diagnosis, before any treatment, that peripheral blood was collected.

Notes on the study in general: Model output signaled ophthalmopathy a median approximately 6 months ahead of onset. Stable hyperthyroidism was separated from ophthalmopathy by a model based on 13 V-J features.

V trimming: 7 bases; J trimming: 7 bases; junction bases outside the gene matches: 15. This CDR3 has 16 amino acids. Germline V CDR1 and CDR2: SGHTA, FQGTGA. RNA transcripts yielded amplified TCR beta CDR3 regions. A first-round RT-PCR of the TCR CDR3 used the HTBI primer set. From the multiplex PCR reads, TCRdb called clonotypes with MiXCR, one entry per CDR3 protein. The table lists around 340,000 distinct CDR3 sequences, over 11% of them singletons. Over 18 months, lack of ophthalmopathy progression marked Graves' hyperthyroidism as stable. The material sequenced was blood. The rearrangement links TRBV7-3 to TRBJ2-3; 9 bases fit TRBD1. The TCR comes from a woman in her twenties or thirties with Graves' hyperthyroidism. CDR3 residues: CASTKWAGTGRYTQYF. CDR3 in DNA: TGTGCCAGCACCAAGTGGGCCGGGACAGGGCGATATACGCAGTATTTT.